The 25 T cell receptor beta chains given below trace back to one sample, sequenced in a study of blood T cell repertoires in COVID-19. Profiled with immunoSEQ multiplex PCR; TCRdb holds only in-frame clones, not every one. The sample carries fewer than 250,000 clones, approximately 84% recorded once. Sequencing was performed on peripheral blood. The receptors come from a middle-aged man with acute or convalescent COVID-19.

This chain connects TRBV19 to TRBJ2-7, with a tentative D call TRBD2 (5 bases). There are 15 residues in the CDR3. The germline V gene has CDR1 LNHDA and CDR2 SQIVND (reference sequence). V gave up 1 base and J gave up 0 bases, with 10 bases separating them. This CDR3 is CASSIARRSSYEQYF. The CDR3 DNA is TGTGCCAGTAGTATAGCTCGGAGGAGCTCCTACGAGCAGTACTTC.

The V gene is TRBV11-2, the J gene TRBJ2-7, with D possibly being TRBD2 (5 bases). Germline CDR1 is SGHAT and CDR2 is FQNNGV. The CDR3 is 11 residues long. The V end was cut by 8 bases, the J end by 2 bases, with 7 bases between. CDR3 region: CASGSPYEQYF. The CDR3 nucleotides read TGTGCCAGCGGGAGCCCCTACGAGCAGTACTTC.

This chain uses TRBV19 with TRBJ2-7; the D gene is possibly TRBD1 (6 bases). Germline CDR1 is LNHDA and CDR2 is SQIVND (reference sequence). V was pared by 4 bases and J by 2 bases, with 9 bases between. This CDR3 comprises 13 residues. CDR3 in DNA: TGTGCCAGTAGTACCCGGGACACCTACGAGCAGTACTTC. This translates into CASSTRDTYEQYF.

This chain joins TRBV7-3 and TRBJ1-1; 7 bases fit TRBD1. Germline V gene lookup returns CDR1 SGHTA and CDR2 FQGTGA. V lost 7 bases and J lost 7; bases outside the gene matches: 15. The CDR3 sequence is 15 residues long. The CDR3 protein is CASTTPGTVYVEAFF. The CDR3 nucleotides read TGTGCCAGCACCACACCCGGGACAGTTTATGTTGAAGCTTTCTTT.

V gene TRBV6-5 combines with J gene TRBJ1-6; D unclear. Germline V lookup: CDR1 MNHEY, CDR2 SVGAGI. V shed 6 bases and J shed 13 bases, with 10 bases lying between them. There are 11 residues in the CDR3. The CDR3 reads CASSPDIPLHF. CDR3 in DNA: TGTGCCAGCAGCCCAGATATTCCCCTCCACTTT.

The V call is TRBV27, the J call TRBJ1-4; 8 bases line up with TRBD1. J gave up 8 bases and V 6 bases, and 5 bases lay outside the gene matches. This CDR3 has 13 residues. Germline V CDR1 and CDR2: MNHEY, SMNVEV (reference sequence). DNA of the CDR3: TGTGCCAGCAGCCCGGACAGGGAGGAAAAACTGTTTTTT. Its protein product is CASSPDREEKLFF.

The genes are TRBV7-2 and TRBJ2-3; 8 bases agree with TRBD2. After removal of 4 bases from V and 2 bases from J, the junction contained 2 bases not matched to a gene. CDR3 length: 14 amino acids. Germline V gene sequence: CDR1 SGHTA, CDR2 FQGNSA. Here the CDR3 DNA reads TGTGCCAGCAGCTCACTAGCGGACACAGATACGCAGTATTTT. This encodes CASSSLADTDTQYF. Full variable domain (outside the CDR3, taken from reference TRBV7-2 and TRBJ2-3): GAGVSQSPSNKVTEKGKDVELRCDPISGHTALYWYRQSLGQGLEFLIYFQGNSAPDKSGLPSDRFSAERTGGSVSTLTIQRTQQEDSAVYLCASSSLADTDTQYFGPGTRLTVL.

The chain combines TRBV25-1 with TRBJ1-6, with a possible D match to TRBD1 (6 bases). This CDR3 region has 11 residues. V shed 7 bases and J shed 10 bases, with 8 bases lying between them. Germline V CDR1 and CDR2: MGHDK, SYGVNS. The DNA for the CDR3 is TGTGCCAGCAAGGGGGACTCACCCCTCCACTTT. Its protein is CASKGDSPLHF.

The chain carries TRBV30 and TRBJ2-7; TRBD1 aligns across 7 bases. The CDR3 is 11 residues long. Germline CDR1 and CDR2: GTSNPN and SVGIG (reference sequence). The V segment lost 4 bases and the J segment 3 bases; nucleotides outside the gene matches: 0. In DNA, the CDR3 is TGTGCCTGGACAGGGGGCTACGAGCAGTACTTC. It encodes CAWTGGYEQYF. Full variable domain (rest looked up from reference TRBV30 and TRBJ2-7): SQTIHQWPATLVQPVGSPLSLECTVEGTSNPNLYWYRQAAGRGLQLLFYSVGIGQISSEVPQNLSASRPQDRQFILSSKKLLLSDSGFYLCAWTGGYEQYFGPGTRLTVT.

As regards this clone: In the same sample, other DNA sequences code for this CDR3. The chain is built from TRBV5-4 and TRBJ1-2, with 8 bases identical to TRBD1. The CDR3 totals 14 residues. CDR1 and CDR2 (germline): SGHNT, YYREEE (reference sequence). V lost 0 bases, J lost 2 bases, and 0 bases stayed unmatched. The CDR3: CASSLGQGNYGYTF. CDR3 nucleotides: TGTGCCAGCAGCTTGGGACAGGGGAACTATGGCTACACCTTC.

This chain uses TRBV6-5 with TRBJ2-2, with D possibly TRBD1 on 6 matching bases. Germline lookup yields CDR1 MNHEY and CDR2 SVGAGI. The V gene lost 8 bases and the J gene lost 6 bases, with 16 bases spanning the gap. This CDR3 has 14 amino acids. CDR3 DNA: TGTGCCAGCTCCTTACAGGGTGTCTCCGGGGAGCTGTTTTTT. It specifies CASSLQGVSGELFF.

The chain combines TRBV28 with TRBJ1-2; no definite D call. CDR1 is MDHEN, CDR2 SYDVKM, per germline. V lost 2 bases and J 4 bases, leaving 8 bases between the germline ends. CDR3 length: 13 residues. In DNA form, the CDR3 reads TGTGCCAGCAGTTTAAGAGGGCCCTATGGCTACACCTTC. Translation: CASSLRGPYGYTF.

This chain connects TRBV19 to TRBJ2-6; no definite D call. CDR3 length equals 14 residues. Germline loops: CDR1 LNHDA, CDR2 SQIVND (reference sequence). The ends were cut back, 5 bases at V and 2 bases at J, with 7 bases in the middle. Here the CDR3 reads CASSEQAGANVLTF. The CDR3 coding sequence is TGTGCCAGTAGTGAGCAGGCTGGGGCCAACGTCCTGACTTTC.

This clone was observed a few times. The J gene is TRBJ1-2, the V gene TRBV7-3, with 9 bases aligning to TRBD1. The CDR3 is 14 amino acids. Looked up from germline, CDR1 is SGHTA and CDR2 is FQGTGA. V was pared by 2 bases and J by 4 bases, with 2 bases of the junction left unmatched. The CDR3 bases are TGTGCCAGCAGCTTAGGGACAGGGAGCTATGGCTACACCTTC. It codes for CASSLGTGSYGYTF.

This clone appeared a few times. The V call is TRBV15, the J call TRBJ2-2; tentative D call: TRBD1 (5 bases). CDR1 and CDR2 from the germline V gene are LNHNV and YYDKDF (reference sequence). The CDR3 contains 14 residues. V lost 0 bases and J 5 bases, leaving 7 bases between the germline ends. The CDR3 DNA reads TGTGCCACCAGCAGAGAGACAGAGACCGGGGAGCTGTTTTTT. Encoded protein: CATSRETETGELFF. Together with reference TRBV15 and TRBJ2-2, the CDR3 gives the full variable domain: DAMVIQNPRYQVTQFGKPVTLSCSQTLNHNVMYWYQQKSSQAPKLLFHYYDKDFNNEADTPDNFQSRRPNTSFCFLDIRSPGLGDTAMYLCATSRETETGELFFGEGSRLTVL.

This chain joins TRBV7-8 and TRBJ1-4; a possible D gene is TRBD1 (6 bases). CDR1 and CDR2 from the germline V gene are SGHVS and FQNEAQ. This CDR3 has 14 residues. With 5 bases removed from V and 4 bases from J, the gap between germline ends came to 11 bases. In nucleotides, the CDR3 is TGTGCCAGCAGCGAAACAGGGTTTAATGAAAAACTGTTTTTT. This translates into CASSETGFNEKLFF.

The chain employs TRBV18 and TRBJ2-2; no definite D call. The CDR3 spans 12 residues. Germline CDR1 reads KGHSH; CDR2 reads LQKENI. V lost 1 base and J 7 bases, leaving 4 bases between the germline ends. CDR3 sequence (DNA): TGTGCCAGCTCACCACGGCTCGGGGAGCTGTTTTTT. Translated, it gives CASSPRLGELFF.

The chain has TRBV7-2 and TRBJ1-5, with TRBD1 as a possible D gene (5 bases). The V gene's germline CDR1 is SGHTA and CDR2 FQGNSA. This CDR3 is built from 15 residues. V was clipped by 1 base and J by 6 bases, with 13 bases between them. For the CDR3, the DNA is TGTGCCAGCAGCTTAGGATGGGGGGGTATTCAGCCCCAGCATTTT. Translated, it gives CASSLGWGGIQPQHF. The complete variable domain, with remaining parts taken from reference TRBV7-2 and TRBJ1-5, reads GAGVSQSPSNKVTEKGKDVELRCDPISGHTALYWYRQSLGQGLEFLIYFQGNSAPDKSGLPSDRFSAERTGGSVSTLTIQRTQQEDSAVYLCASSLGWGGIQPQHFGDGTRLSIL.

This clone came up once. The V gene is TRBV5-5, the J gene TRBJ1-5; D is unclear. This CDR3 spans 15 amino acids. V lost 0 bases to trimming and J lost 0 bases, with 7 bases between them. Germline V gene sequence: CDR1 SGHKS, CDR2 YYEKEE (reference sequence). DNA of the CDR3: TGTGCCAGCAGCTTGGGGCCCATTAGCAATCAGCCCCAGCATTTT. As protein: CASSLGPISNQPQHF.

The CDR3 DNA reads TGTGCCAGCAGCGTCGGCGGGGGGGTCCCCTACGAGCAGTACTTC. It encodes CASSVGGGVPYEQYF. The chain uses TRBV9 and TRBJ2-7; 9 nucleotides agree with TRBD2. Germline trimming cut 2 bases from V and 2 bases from J; bases unmatched to any gene: 5. Germline V lookup: CDR1 SGDLS, CDR2 YYNGEE. This CDR3 region has 15 residues.

Here the CDR3 DNA reads TGTGCCACCGGGATCGCGGGGGGTCCGTTTAATCAGCCCCAGCATTTT. As protein: CATGIAGGPFNQPQHF. The V gene is TRBV15, the J gene TRBJ1-5; a weak D match, TRBD1 (5 bases). The V end lost 8 bases, the J end lost 4 bases, and 21 bases lay between the germline ends. CDR3 size: 16 residues. Germline CDR1 LNHNV, CDR2 YYDKDF (reference sequence).

This chain connects TRBV27 to TRBJ2-3; D is perhaps TRBD2 (6 bases). There are 15 residues in the CDR3. Per the germline V gene, CDR1 is MNHEY and CDR2 is SMNVEV (reference sequence). Trimming removed 5 bases from V and 5 bases from J, with 17 bases in between. CDR3 protein: CASSEGTLLLDTQYF. In DNA, the CDR3 is TGTGCCAGCAGTGAAGGGACTCTCCTTTTAGATACGCAGTATTTT.

The gene calls are TRBV30 and TRBJ1-2, with D unresolved. Germline V gives CDR1 GTSNPN, CDR2 SVGIG (reference sequence). V was shortened by 0 bases and J by 7 bases, with 12 bases between the two germline ends. The CDR3 is made up of 13 amino acids. CDR3 nucleotide sequence: TGTGCCTGGAGTGTAGGCGGGGTCGGTGGCTACACCTTC. Protein product: CAWSVGGVGGYTF.

The chain recombines TRBV29-1 with TRBJ2-6; 7 nucleotides match TRBD1. V shed 6 bases, J shed 12 bases, and the junction held 11 bases outside the gene matches. The CDR3 totals 13 residues. The germline CDR1 and CDR2 sequences are SQVTM and ANQGSEA. The DNA of the CDR3 is TGCAGCGTCGTGAACAGGGGTGGGAGCGTCCTGACTTTC. It specifies CSVVNRGGSVLTF.

The J gene is TRBJ1-4, the V gene TRBV30, with D possibly being TRBD1 (6 bases). Trimming shortened V by 2 bases and J by 1 base, and 8 bases separated the two germline ends. This CDR3 is built from 14 residues. CDR1 and CDR2 (germline): GTSNPN, SVGIG (reference sequence). CDR3 amino acids: CAWSIQGTNEKLFF. The CDR3 DNA sequence: TGTGCCTGGAGTATACAGGGAACTAATGAAAAACTGTTTTTT. Looking up the rest from reference TRBV30 and TRBJ1-4 gives the full variable domain: SQTIHQWPATLVQPVGSPLSLECTVEGTSNPNLYWYRQAAGRGLQLLFYSVGIGQISSEVPQNLSASRPQDRQFILSSKKLLLSDSGFYLCAWSIQGTNEKLFFGSGTQLSVL.